This T cell receptor beta chain came from a study of blood T cells in healthy people across ages. Study-level findings and limits: CMV infection status of these donors was not known. Samples with more naive T cells showed higher observed beta diversity. Underestimates were what the diversity estimates from one million T cells were considered to be.

The germline V gene has CDR1 SGHTA and CDR2 FQGNSA. The germline V and J ends were trimmed by 1 base and 10 bases, with 11 bases remaining between them. The CDR3 consists of 13 residues. As for this clonotype: Antigen specificity is unknown.

Primed by a sample-barcoded 5' primer and a J-beta primer mix, a second PCR proceeded for roughly 7 to 11 cycles. Carrying 12 random nucleotides, a template-switch adaptor labeled each individual cDNA molecule. TCRdb fed the 5' RACE reads into MiXCR, producing one record per CDR3 protein. The sample lists about 1.5 million distinct CDR3 sequences, 35% to 45% seen once, with just over 4% in the top ten. Material for sequencing was blood. This TCR was recovered from a woman under 30 in good health. V is TRBV7-2 and J is TRBJ2-1, with unresolved D. The chain's CDR3 is CASSLEVKSEQFF. The DNA of the CDR3 is TGTGCCAGCAGCTTAGAGGTTAAATCCGAGCAGTTCTTC. The entire variable domain, with the rest obtained from reference TRBV7-2 and TRBJ2-1, is as follows: GAGVSQSPSNKVTEKGKDVELRCDPISGHTALYWYRQSLGQGLEFLIYFQGNSAPDKSGLPSDRFSAERTGGSVSTLTIQRTQQEDSAVYLCASSLEVKSEQFFGPGTRLTVL.